This TCR beta chain was sequenced during a study of cytomegalovirus exposure and HLA in healthy donors. In the study overall: The 120 validation repertoires used the same platform as the approximately 620 first-cohort repertoires (as reported by a later analysis). Study-wide results and limits: The authors listed some 150 TCR beta chains as cytomegalovirus-associated.

A remark on this clone: The antigen remains undetermined.

V gave up 4 bases and J gave up 6 bases, with 15 bases separating them. The CDR3 consists of 14 residues. Per germline, CDR1 WSHSY and CDR2 SAAADI. TCRdb's table, derived via immunoSEQ multiplex PCR, lists solely in-frame clones and lacks some. The data show some 64,000 clones, approximately 97% seen once. Donors were drawn from the approximately 110-subject validation cohort, separate from the roughly 670-subject first cohort. The source is a woman in her late teens or twenties in good health and CMV-seropositive. The sample comprised PBMCs. The V and J genes are TRBV10-2 and TRBJ1-2; TRBD1 is a possible D gene (6 bases). The CDR3 nucleotides are TGCGCCAGCAGTGGGGGTGGGGGCGCTAATGGCTACACCTTC. Protein product: CASSGGGGANGYTF.